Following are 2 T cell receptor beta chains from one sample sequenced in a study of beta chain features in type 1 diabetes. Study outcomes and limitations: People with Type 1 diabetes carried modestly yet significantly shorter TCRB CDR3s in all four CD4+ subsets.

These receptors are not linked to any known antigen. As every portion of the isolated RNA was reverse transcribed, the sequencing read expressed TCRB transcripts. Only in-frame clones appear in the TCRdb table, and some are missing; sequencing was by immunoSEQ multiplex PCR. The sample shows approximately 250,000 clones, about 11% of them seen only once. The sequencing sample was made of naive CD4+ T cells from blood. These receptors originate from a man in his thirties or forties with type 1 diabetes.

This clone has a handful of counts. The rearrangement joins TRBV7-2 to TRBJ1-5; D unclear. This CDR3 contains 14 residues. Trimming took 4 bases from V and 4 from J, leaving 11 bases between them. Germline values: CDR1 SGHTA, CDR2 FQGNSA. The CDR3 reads CASSSRPKNQPQHF. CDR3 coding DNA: TGTGCCAGCAGCTCTAGGCCCAAAAATCAGCCCCAGCATTTT.

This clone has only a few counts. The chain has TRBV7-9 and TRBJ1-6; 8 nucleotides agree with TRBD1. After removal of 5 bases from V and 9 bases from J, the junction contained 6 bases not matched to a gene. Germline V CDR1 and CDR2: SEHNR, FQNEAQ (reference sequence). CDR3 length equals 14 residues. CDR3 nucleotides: TGTGCCAGCAGCGTCGGACAGGGCGGTTCACCCCTCCACTTT. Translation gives CASSVGQGGSPLHF.